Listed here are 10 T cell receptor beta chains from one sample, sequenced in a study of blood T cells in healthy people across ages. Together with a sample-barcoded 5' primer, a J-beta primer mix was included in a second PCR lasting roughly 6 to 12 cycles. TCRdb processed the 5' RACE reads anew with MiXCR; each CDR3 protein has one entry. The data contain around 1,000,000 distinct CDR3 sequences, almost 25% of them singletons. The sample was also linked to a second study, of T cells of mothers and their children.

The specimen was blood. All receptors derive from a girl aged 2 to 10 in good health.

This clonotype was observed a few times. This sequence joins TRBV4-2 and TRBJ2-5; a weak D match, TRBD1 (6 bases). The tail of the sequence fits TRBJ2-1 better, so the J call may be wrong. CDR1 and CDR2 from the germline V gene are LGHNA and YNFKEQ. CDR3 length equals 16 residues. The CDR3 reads CASSQGIWTEYNEQFF. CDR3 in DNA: TGTGCCAGCAGCCAAGGAATCTGGACAGAATACAATGAGCAGTTCTTC.

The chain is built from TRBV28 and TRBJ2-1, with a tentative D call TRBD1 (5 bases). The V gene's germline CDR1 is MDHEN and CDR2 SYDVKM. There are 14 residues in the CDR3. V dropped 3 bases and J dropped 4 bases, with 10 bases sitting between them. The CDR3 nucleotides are TGTGCCAGCAGTTTTATGGCAGGGTACAATGAGCAGTTCTTC. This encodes CASSFMAGYNEQFF.

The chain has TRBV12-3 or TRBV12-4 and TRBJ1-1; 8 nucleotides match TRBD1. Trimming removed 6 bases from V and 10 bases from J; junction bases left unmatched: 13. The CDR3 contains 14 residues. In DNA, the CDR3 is TGTGCCAGCAGCCCCAGGGGGCTAGCAGGGACAGCTTTCTTT. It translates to CASSPRGLAGTAFF.

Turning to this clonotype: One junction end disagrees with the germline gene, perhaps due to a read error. The CDR3 is CAIGQAYEPYF. The CDR3, as DNA: TGTGCCATCGGACAGGCCTACGAGCCGTACTTC. This sequence joins TRBV10-3 and TRBJ2-7, with 7 positions matching TRBD1. CDR3 length equals 11 residues. Per germline, CDR1 ENHRY and CDR2 SYGVKD.

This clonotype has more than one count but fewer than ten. CDR3 DNA sequence: TGCAGCGTTGAAGAGGGAAGCGGGGAGCTGTTTTTT. Translated: CSVEEGSGELFF. V and J are TRBV29-1 and TRBJ2-2; D ambiguous. V was pared by 0 bases and J by 7 bases, with 6 bases between. Germline V gives CDR1 SQVTM, CDR2 ANQGSEA. The CDR3 is 12 residues long.

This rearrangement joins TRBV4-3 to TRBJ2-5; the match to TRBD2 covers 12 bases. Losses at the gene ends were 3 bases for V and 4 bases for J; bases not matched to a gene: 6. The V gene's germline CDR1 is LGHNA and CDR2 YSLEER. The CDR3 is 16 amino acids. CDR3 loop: CASSQSLAGGRETQYF. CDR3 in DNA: TGCGCCAGCAGCCAGAGTCTAGCGGGGGGGCGAGAGACCCAGTACTTC.

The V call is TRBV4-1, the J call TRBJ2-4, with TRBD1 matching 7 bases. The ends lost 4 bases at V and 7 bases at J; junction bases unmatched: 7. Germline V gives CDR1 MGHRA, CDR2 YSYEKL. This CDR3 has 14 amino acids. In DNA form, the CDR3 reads TGCGCCAGCAGCCCTTGGGACAGTGGGAACATTCAGTACTTC. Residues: CASSPWDSGNIQYF.

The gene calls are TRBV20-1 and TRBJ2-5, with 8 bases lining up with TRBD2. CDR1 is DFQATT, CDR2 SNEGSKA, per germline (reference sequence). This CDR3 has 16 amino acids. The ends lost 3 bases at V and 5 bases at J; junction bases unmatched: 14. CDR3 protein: CSARPTGLALWETQYF. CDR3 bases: TGCAGTGCTAGGCCCACTGGACTAGCCCTGTGGGAGACCCAGTACTTC.

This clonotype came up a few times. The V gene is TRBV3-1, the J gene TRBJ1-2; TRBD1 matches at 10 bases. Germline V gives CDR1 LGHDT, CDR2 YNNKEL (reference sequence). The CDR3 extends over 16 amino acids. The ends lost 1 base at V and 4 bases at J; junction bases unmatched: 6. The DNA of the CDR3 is TGTGCCAGCAGCCAAGTCCCGGGACAGGGGAGCTATGGCTACACCTTC. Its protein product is CASSQVPGQGSYGYTF.

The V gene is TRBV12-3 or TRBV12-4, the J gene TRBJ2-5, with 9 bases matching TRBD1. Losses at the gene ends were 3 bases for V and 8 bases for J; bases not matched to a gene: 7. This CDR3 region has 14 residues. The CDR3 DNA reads TGTGCCAGCAGTTTTCCTGGACAGGGGTCAACCCAGTACTTC. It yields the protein CASSFPGQGSTQYF.